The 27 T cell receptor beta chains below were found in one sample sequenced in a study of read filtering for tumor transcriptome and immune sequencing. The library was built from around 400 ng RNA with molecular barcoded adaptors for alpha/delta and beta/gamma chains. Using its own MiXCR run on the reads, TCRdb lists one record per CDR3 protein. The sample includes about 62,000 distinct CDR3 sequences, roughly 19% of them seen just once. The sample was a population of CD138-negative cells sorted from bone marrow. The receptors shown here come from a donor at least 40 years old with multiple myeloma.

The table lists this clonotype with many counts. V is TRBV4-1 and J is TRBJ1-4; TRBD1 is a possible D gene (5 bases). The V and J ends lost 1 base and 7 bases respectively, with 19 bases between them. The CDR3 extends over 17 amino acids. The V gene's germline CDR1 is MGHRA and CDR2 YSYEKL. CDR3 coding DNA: TGCGCCAGCAGCCAAGCCCCAGGCCGGGGGATCAGTGAAAAACTGTTTTTT. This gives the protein CASSQAPGRGISEKLFF.

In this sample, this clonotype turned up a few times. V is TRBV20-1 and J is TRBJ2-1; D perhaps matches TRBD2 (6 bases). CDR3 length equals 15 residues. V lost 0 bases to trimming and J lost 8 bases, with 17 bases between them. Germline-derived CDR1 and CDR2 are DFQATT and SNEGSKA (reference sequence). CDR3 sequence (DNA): TGCAGTGCTAGAGAGATCAGCCGGGGGTGGGATGAGCAGTTCTTC. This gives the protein CSAREISRGWDEQFF.

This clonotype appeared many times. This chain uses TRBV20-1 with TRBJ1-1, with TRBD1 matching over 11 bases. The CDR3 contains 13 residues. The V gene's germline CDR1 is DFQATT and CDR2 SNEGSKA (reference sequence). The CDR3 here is CSQDRGLETEAFF. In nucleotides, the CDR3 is TGCAGCCAGGACAGGGGGCTTGAGACTGAAGCTTTCTTT.

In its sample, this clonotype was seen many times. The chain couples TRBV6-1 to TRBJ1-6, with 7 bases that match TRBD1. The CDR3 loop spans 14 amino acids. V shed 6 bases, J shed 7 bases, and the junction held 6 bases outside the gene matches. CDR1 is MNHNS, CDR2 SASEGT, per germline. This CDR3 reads CASRVPGQNSPLHF. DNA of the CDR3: TGTGCCAGCAGAGTACCGGGACAGAATTCACCCCTCCACTTT.

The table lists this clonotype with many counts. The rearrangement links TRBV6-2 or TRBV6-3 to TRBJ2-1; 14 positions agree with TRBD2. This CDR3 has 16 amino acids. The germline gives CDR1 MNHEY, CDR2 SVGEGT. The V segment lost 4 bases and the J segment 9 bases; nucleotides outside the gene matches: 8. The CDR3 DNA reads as TGTGCCAGCAGTTTCAGGACTAGCGGGGGGCCAGGTGAGCAGTTCTTC. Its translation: CASSFRTSGGPGEQFF.

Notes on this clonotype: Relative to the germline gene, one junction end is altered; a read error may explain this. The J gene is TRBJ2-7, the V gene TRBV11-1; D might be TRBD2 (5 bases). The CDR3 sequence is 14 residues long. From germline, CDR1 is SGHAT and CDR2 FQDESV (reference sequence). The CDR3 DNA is TGTACCAGCAGCTTCGAGGGCCAGTCAACCGAGCAGTACTTC. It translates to CTSSFEGQSTEQYF.

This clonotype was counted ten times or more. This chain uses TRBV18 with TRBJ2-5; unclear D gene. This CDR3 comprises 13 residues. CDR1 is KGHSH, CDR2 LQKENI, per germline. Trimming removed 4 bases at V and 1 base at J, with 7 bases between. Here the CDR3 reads CASSLDIQETQYF. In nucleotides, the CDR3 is TGTGCCAGCTCACTCGACATCCAAGAGACCCAGTACTTC.

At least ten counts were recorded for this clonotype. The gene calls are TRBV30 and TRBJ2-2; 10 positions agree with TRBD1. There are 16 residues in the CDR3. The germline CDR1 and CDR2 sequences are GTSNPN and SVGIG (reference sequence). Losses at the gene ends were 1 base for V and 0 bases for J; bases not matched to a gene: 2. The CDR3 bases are TGTGCCTGGAGTGGACAGGGGGCAGCGAACACCGGGGAGCTGTTTTTT. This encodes CAWSGQGAANTGELFF.

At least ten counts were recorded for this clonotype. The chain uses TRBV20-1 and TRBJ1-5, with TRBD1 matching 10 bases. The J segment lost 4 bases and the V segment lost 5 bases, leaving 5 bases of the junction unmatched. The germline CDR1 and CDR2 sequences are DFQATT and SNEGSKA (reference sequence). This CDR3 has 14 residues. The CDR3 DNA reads TGCAGTGCTCCGGACAGGGGGAGGAATCAGCCCCAGCATTTT. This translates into CSAPDRGRNQPQHF.

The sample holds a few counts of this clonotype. The CDR3 coding sequence is TGTGCCAGCAGCCCCGGACAGGGACTGCCCTACGAGCAGTACTTC. Its protein product is CASSPGQGLPYEQYF. The chain carries TRBV3-1 and TRBJ2-7, with 8 bases aligning to TRBD1. The CDR3 sequence is 15 residues long. The germline V gene has CDR1 LGHDT and CDR2 YNNKEL (reference sequence). J gave up 2 bases and V 4 bases, and 7 bases lay outside the gene matches.

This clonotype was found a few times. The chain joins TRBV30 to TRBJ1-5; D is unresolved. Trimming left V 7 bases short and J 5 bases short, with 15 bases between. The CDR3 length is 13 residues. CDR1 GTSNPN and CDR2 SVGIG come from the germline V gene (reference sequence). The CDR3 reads CASSTGLDQPQHF. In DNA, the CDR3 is TGTGCCTCGAGCACGGGTTTGGATCAGCCCCAGCATTTT.

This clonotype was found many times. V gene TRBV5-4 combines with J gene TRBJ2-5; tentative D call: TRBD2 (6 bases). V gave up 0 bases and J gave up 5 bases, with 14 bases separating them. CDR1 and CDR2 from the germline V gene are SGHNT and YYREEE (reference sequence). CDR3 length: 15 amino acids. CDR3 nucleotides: TGTGCCAGCAGCTTGGAGGGCGGGGTCGGGGAGACCCAGTACTTC. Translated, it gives CASSLEGGVGETQYF. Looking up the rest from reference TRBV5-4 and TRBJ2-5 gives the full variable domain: ETGVTQSPTHLIKTRGQQVTLRCSSQSGHNTVSWYQQALGQGPQFIFQYYREEENGRGNFPPRFSGLQFPNYSSELNVNALELDDSALYLCASSLEGGVGETQYFGPGTRLLVL.

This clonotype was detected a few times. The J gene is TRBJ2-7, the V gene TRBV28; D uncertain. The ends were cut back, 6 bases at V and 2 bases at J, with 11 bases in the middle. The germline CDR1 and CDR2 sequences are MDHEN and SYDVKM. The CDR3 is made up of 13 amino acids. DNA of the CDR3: TGTGCCAGCAGGTCTGGGATTACCTACGAGCAGTACTTC. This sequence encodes CASRSGITYEQYF.

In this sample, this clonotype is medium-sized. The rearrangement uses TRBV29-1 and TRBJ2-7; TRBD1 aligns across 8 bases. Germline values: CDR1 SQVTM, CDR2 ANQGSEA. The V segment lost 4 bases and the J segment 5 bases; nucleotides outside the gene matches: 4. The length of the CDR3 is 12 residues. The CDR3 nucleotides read TGCAGCGTTGGGGACAGGAGTCACGAGCAGTACTTC. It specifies CSVGDRSHEQYF.

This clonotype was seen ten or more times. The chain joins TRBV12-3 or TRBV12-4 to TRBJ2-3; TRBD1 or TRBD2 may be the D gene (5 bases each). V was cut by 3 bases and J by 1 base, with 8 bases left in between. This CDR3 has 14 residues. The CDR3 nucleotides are TGTGCCAGCAGTTTCCTGGGGGGCACAGATACGCAGTATTTT. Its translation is CASSFLGGTDTQYF.

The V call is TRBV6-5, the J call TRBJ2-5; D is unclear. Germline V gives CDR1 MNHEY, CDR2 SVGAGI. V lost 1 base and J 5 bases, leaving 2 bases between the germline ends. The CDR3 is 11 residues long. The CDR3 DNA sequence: TGTGCCAGCAGTTACTTGGAGACCCAGTACTTC. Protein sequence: CASSYLETQYF.

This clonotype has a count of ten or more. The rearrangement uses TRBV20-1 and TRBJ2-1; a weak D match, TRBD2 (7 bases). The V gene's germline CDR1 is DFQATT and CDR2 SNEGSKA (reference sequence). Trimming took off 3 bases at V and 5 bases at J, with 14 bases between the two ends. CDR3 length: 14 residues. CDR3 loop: CSARGGAGDNEQFF. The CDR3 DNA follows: TGCAGTGCTAGGGGGGGGGCCGGGGACAATGAGCAGTTCTTC.

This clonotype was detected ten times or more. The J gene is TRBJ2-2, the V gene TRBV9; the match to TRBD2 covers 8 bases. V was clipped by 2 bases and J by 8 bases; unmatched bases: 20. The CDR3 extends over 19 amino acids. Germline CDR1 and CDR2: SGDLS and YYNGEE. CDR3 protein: CASSVANTTGTRVRGELFF. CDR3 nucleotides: TGTGCCAGCAGCGTTGCCAATACCACCGGGACTAGGGTGCGGGGGGAGCTGTTTTTT.

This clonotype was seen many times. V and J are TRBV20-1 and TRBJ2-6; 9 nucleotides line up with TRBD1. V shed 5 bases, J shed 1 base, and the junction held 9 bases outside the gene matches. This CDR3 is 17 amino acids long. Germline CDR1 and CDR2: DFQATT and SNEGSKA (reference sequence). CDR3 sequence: CSAGGRTGVSGANVLTF. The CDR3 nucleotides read TGCAGTGCTGGGGGGCGGACAGGGGTTTCTGGGGCCAACGTCCTGACTTTC.

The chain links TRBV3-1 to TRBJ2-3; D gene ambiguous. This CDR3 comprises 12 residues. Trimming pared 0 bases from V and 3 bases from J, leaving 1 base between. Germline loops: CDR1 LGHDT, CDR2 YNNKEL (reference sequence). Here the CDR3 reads CASSQETDTQYF. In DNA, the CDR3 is TGTGCCAGCAGCCAAGAAACAGATACGCAGTATTTT.

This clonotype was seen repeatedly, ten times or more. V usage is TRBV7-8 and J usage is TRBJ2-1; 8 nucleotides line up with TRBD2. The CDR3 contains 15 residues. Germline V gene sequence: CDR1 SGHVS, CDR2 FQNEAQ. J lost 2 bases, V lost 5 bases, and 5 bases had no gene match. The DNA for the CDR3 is TGTGCCAGCAGCCGTCGGGAGGGGGCCTACAATGAGCAGTTCTTC. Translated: CASSRREGAYNEQFF.

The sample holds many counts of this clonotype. CDR3 coding DNA: TGTGCCAGCAGTGCGGGACTAGCGGGTTACAATGAGCAGTTCTTC. Its protein product is CASSAGLAGYNEQFF. The rearrangement joins TRBV6-6 to TRBJ2-1; 12 bases agree with TRBD2. There are 15 residues in the CDR3. The V gene's germline CDR1 is MNHNY and CDR2 SVGAGI (reference sequence). V lost 5 bases, J lost 4 bases, and 3 bases stayed unmatched.

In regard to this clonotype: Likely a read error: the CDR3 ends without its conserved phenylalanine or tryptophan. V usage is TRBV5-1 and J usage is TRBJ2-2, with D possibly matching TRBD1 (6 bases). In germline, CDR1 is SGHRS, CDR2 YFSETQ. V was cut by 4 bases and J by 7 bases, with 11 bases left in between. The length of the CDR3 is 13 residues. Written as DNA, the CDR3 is TGCGCCAGCAGCAGGACAGTCCTCGGGGAGCTGTTTCTT. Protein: CASSRTVLGELFL.

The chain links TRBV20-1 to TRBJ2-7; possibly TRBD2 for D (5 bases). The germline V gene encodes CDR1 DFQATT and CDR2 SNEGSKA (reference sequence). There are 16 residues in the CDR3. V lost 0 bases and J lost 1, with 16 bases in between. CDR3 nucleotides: TGCAGTGCTAGAGATTTTAAGAGCGGTAGTTCCTACGAGCAGTACTTC. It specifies CSARDFKSGSSYEQYF.

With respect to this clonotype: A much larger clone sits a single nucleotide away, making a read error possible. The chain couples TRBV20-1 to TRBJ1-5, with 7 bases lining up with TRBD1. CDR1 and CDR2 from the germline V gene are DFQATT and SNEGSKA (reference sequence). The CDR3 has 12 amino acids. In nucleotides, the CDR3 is TGCAGGAGGGACAGCGGAGATCAGCCCCAGCATTTT. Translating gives CRRDSGDQPQHF.

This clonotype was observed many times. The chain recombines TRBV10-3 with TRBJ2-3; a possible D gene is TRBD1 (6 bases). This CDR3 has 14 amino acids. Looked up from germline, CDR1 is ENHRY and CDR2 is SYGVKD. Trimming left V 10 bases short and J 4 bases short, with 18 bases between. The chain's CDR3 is CATRTAVLADTQYF. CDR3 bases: TGTGCCACCCGGACAGCTGTGCTCGCAGATACGCAGTATTTT.

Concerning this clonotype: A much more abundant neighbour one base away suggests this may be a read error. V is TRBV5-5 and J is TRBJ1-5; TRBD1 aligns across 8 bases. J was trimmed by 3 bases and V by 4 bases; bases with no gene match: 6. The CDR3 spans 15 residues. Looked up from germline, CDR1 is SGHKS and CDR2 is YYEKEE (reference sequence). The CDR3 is CASSPGQGNNQPQHF. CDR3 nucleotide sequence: TGTGCCAGCAGCCCTGGACAGGGTAACAATCAGCCCCAGCATTTT. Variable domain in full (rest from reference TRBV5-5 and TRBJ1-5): DAGVTQSPTHLIKTRGQQVTLRCSPISGHKSVSWYQQVLGQGPQFIFQYYEKEERGRGNFPDRFSARQFPNYSSELNVNALLLGDSALYLCASSPGQGNNQPQHFGDGTRLSIL.